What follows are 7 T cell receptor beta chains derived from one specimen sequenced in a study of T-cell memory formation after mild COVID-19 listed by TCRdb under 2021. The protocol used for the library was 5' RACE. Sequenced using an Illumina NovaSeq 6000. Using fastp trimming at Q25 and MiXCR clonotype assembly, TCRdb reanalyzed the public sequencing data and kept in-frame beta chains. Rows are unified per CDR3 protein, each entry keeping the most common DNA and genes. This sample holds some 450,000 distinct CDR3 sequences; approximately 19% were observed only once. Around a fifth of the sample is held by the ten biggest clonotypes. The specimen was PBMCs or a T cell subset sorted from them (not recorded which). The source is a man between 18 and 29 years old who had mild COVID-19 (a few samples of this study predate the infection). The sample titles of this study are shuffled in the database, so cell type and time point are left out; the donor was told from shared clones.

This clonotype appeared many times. CDR3 in DNA: TGTGCCAGCAGCGTAGACCCGGGACTAGCGGGGAGAGAGACCCAGTACTTC. It translates to CASSVDPGLAGRETQYF. The rearrangement links TRBV9 to TRBJ2-5; TRBD2 matches 13 bases. The CDR3 covers 17 residues. Germline assignment: CDR1 SGDLS and CDR2 YYNGEE. The ends lost 0 bases at V and 4 bases at J; junction bases unmatched: 6. Drawing the rest from reference TRBV9 and TRBJ2-5, the complete variable domain is DSGVTQTPKHLITATGQRVTLRCSPRSGDLSVYWYQQSLDQGLQFLIQYYNGEERAKGNILERFSAQQFPDLHSELNLSSLELGDSALYFCASSVDPGLAGRETQYFGPGTRLLVL.

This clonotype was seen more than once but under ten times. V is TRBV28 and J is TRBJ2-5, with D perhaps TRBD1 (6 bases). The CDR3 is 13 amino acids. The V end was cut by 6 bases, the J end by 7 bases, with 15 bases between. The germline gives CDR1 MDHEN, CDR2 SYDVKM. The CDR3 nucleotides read TGTGCCAGCAGGACAGGTTTGTCTGGGACCCAGTACTTC. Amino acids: CASRTGLSGTQYF.

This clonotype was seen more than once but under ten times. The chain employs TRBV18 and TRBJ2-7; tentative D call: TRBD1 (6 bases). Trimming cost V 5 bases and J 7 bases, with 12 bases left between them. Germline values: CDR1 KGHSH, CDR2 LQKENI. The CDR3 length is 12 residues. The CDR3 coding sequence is TGTGCCAGCTCAGTAGAAACAGGGGAGCAGTACGTC. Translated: CASSVETGEQYV.

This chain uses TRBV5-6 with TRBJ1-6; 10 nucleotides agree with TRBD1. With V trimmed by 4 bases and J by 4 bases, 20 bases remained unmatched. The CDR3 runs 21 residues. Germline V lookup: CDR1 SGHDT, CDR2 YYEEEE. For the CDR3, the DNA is TGTGCCAGCAGCGGCCTAACCGGGACAGGGGATGGATCGCCTTATAATTCACCCCTCCACTTT. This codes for CASSGLTGTGDGSPYNSPLHF.

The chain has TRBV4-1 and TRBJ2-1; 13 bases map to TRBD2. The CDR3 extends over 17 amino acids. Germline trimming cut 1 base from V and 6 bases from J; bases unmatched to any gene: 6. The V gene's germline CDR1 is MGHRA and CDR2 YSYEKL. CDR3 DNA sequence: TGCGCCAGCAGCCAAGCCCCAACTAGCGGGGGGGCCAATGAGCAGTTCTTC. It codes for CASSQAPTSGGANEQFF.

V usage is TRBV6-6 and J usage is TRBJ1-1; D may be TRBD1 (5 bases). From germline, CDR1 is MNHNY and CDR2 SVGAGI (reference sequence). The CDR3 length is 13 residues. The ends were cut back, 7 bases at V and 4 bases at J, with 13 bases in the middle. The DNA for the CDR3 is TGTGCCAGCATCGACAGCCTCGGCACTGAAGCTTTCTTT. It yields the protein CASIDSLGTEAFF.

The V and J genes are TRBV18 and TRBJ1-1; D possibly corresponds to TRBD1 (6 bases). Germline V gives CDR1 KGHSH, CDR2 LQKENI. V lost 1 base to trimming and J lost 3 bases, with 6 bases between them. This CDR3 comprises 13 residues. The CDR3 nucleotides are TGTGCCAGCTCACCACGACAGGACACTGAAGCTTTCTTT. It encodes CASSPRQDTEAFF.